This TCR beta chain was profiled in a study of blood T cell repertoires in COVID-19. Whole-study context: Whether acute or convalescent, the COVID-19 samples came from the United States, Italy and Spain. Sources were T cells, B-cell-depleted T cells, or PBMCs; the material itself was cDNA or gDNA.

How the authors handled the data: Reference gene primer amplification yielded estimated nucleated cell counts. The assay was immunoSEQ multiplex PCR, and TCRdb's table has in-frame clones only and misses some. From that table come the V and J calls and clone size; the DNA was used to work out D and trimming. The sample includes 100,000 or so clones, approximately 76% of them seen just once. Trimming cost V 5 bases and J 10 bases, with 24 bases left between them. The germline V gene has CDR1 SGHRS and CDR2 YFSETQ. The CDR3 has 15 amino acids. V usage is TRBV5-1 and J usage is TRBJ1-2; weak D call: TRBD1 (5 bases). The material sequenced was peripheral blood. The sequence was obtained from a woman in her 70s with acute or convalescent COVID-19. CDR3 in DNA: TGCGCCAGCAGTAGGGGAACTAACTATGGCTTGGACTACACCTTC. Amino acid sequence: CASSRGTNYGLDYTF.